Listed below are T cell receptor beta chains from one sample, sequenced in a study of prognosis after radiotherapy for stage I lung cancer. Via MiXCR, TCRdb re-called the multiplex PCR reads, giving one row per CDR3 protein. The data hold about 18,000 distinct CDR3 sequences, with around 47% observed a single time. The material sequenced was PBMCs, taken before or after stereotactic body radiation therapy (not recorded which). The source is a donor older than 45 with non-small cell lung cancer. CDR3s include the opening cysteine and the closing phenylalanine or tryptophan. The D gene is left open where the match is weak. Size is omitted from some rows. Given values are once, few, many or a class for expanded clones.

TRBJ2-2	once	NA	TRBV6-4	CASSRGGTRSTTGELFF	TGTGCCAGCAGTAGGGGGGGAACCCGGTCAACGACCGGGGAGCTGTTTTTT
TRBJ1-1	NA	NA	TRBV27	CASSWPVHGISEASF	TGTGCCAGCAGTTGGCCGGTACATGGGATAAGTGAAGCTTCCTTT
TRBJ2-6	many	NA	TRBV7-8	CASSLGAHYSGANVLTF	TGTGCCAGCAGCTTAGGTGCTCACTACTCTGGGGCCAACGTCCTGACTTTC
TRBJ1-1	many	TRBD1	TRBV2	CASSWDRGMSTEAFF	TGTGCCAGCAGTTGGGACAGGGGAATGAGTACTGAAGCTTTCTTT
TRBJ1-6	NA	NA	TRBV2	CANRDGASPLHF	TGCGCCAACAGGGACGGGGCTTCACCCCTCCACTTT
TRBJ2-7	NA	NA	TRBV7-9	CASSEGRAVSSYEQYF	TGCGCCAGCAGCGAGGGGCGGGCGGTGAGCTCCTACGAGCAGTACTTC
TRBJ2-5	once	TRBD2	TRBV7-2	CASSLSLAGGPTETQYF	TGTGCCAGCAGCTTGTCTCTAGCGGGAGGCCCCACAGAGACCCAGTACTTC
TRBJ1-1	many	NA	TRBV20-1	CSALRTEAFF	TGCAGTGCCTTACGGACAGAAGCTTTCTTT
TRBJ2-1	NA	NA	TRBV25-1	CASSEKEFVNEQFF	TGTGCCAGCAGTGAAAAGGAGTTCGTCAATGAGCAGTTCTTC
TRBJ2-7	medium-sized	TRBD2	TRBV27	CASSLLAGGEQYF	TGTGCCAGCAGTTTACTAGCGGGAGGTGAGCAGTACTTC
TRBJ2-7	NA	NA	TRBV11-3	CASSLSYGELYF	TGTGCCAGCAGCCTGTCCTACGGGGAGCTGTACTTC
TRBJ2-1	NA	TRBD2	TRBV20-1	CSARGTSGMCLLGDQFF	TGCAGTGCTAGGGGGACTAGCGGGATGTGCCTTTTGGGTGATCAGTTCTTC
TRBJ1-2	NA	NA	TRBV7-4	CASSLYARGFNYGYTF	TGTGCCAGCAGCTTATATGCCCGGGGGTTTAACTATGGCTACACCTTC
TRBJ2-7	NA	TRBD1	TRBV28	CASVTPGQGNEQYF	TGTGCCAGCGTTACCCCGGGACAGGGGAACGAGCAGTACTTC
TRBJ2-7	NA	NA	TRBV5-1	CASSLVISYEQYF	TGCGCCAGCAGCTTGGTCATTTCCTACGAGCAGTACTTC
TRBJ2-7	NA	TRBD1	TRBV6-2/TRBV6-3	CASMDRSSYEQYF	TGTGCCAGCATGGACAGGTCCTCCTACGAGCAGTACTTC
TRBJ2-3	many	NA	TRBV20-1	CSARGTNTDTQYF	TGCAGTGCTAGAGGAACAAACACAGATACGCAGTATTTT
TRBJ2-1	NA	TRBD2	TRBV19	CASRAGGYNEQFF	TGTGCCAGTAGGGCGGGAGGGTACAATGAGCAGTTCTTC
TRBJ2-7	many	NA	TRBV11-2	CASSLGTLTGSKTYEQYF	TGTGCCAGCAGCTTAGGTACTTTGACGGGGAGTAAGACCTACGAGCAGTACTTC
TRBJ2-3	medium-sized	TRBD1	TRBV6-1	CASSPAGTGDSTDTQYF	TGTGCCAGCAGTCCAGCCGGGACAGGGGACAGCACAGATACGCAGTATTTT
TRBJ2-1	many	NA	TRBV12-3/TRBV12-4	CASSENKGDFF	TGTGCCAGCAGCGAGAACAAGGGAGATTTCTTC
TRBJ2-3	many	TRBD1	TRBV25-1	CASSGRGQGSDTQYF	TGTGCCAGCAGTGGGAGGGGACAGGGGAGTGATACGCAGTATTTT
TRBJ2-7	many	NA	TRBV12-3/TRBV12-4	CASIGIFVEYEQYF	TGTGCCAGCATCGGGATATTCGTTGAATACGAGCAGTACTTC
TRBJ2-2	many	NA	TRBV20-1	CSASHYVPGELFF	TGCAGTGCTAGCCACTACGTCCCCGGGGAGCTGTTTTTT
TRBJ2-1	many	NA	TRBV5-8	CASSLGPNNEQFF	TGTGCCAGCAGCTTGGGGCCAAACAATGAGCAGTTCTTC
TRBJ2-7	NA	NA	TRBV6-1	CASSENPSYEQYF	TGTGCCAGCAGTGAAAACCCATCCTACGAGCAGTACTTC
TRBJ2-6	many	NA	TRBV28	CASRPRFGTGWANVLTF	TGTGCCAGCAGACCCCGGTTTGGGACTGGCTGGGCCAACGTCCTGACTTTC
TRBJ1-2	many	TRBD1	TRBV29-1	CSVGQGNYGYTF	TGCAGCGTCGGACAGGGGAACTATGGCTACACCTTC
TRBJ1-5	many	TRBD1	TRBV6-1	CASRATRDSFNQPQHF	TGTGCCAGCAGAGCTACCCGGGACAGCTTTAATCAGCCCCAGCATTTT
TRBJ2-3	many	TRBD1	TRBV2	CAYRQGSQDTQYF	TGTGCCTATCGACAGGGGTCGCAAGATACGCAGTATTTT
TRBJ2-2	few	NA	TRBV19	CASSILGSGELFF	TGTGCCAGTAGTATCCTGGGGAGCGGGGAGCTGTTTTTT
TRBJ1-3	NA	NA	TRBV9	CASSKGTGNTIYF	TGTGCCAGCAGCAAGGGGACCGGAAACACCATATATTTT
TRBJ1-2	many	TRBD1	TRBV10-3	CAISESRGLGYTF	TGTGCCATCAGTGAGTCGAGGGGGCTCGGCTACACCTTC
TRBJ1-6	many	NA	TRBV28	CASSLPSRPSYNSPLHF	TGTGCCAGCAGTTTACCGTCCAGGCCCTCCTATAATTCACCCCTCCACTTT
TRBJ2-4	NA	NA	TRBV28	CASALGSNIQYF	TGTGCCAGCGCCCTAGGTTCAAACATTCAGTACTTC
TRBJ2-5	many	NA	TRBV19	CASSTPPQETQYF	TGTGCCAGTAGCACCCCTCCTCAAGAGACCCAGTACTTC
TRBJ1-3	many	NA	TRBV20-1	CSARTGPGNTIYF	TGCAGTGCTCGTACAGGGCCTGGAAACACCATATATTTT
TRBJ2-7	medium-sized	NA	TRBV7-9	CASRRTLGLYF	TGTGCCAGCAGACGGACTCTTGGACTGTACTTC
TRBJ1-5	many	NA	TRBV5-1	CASSIEDSRNQPQHF	TGCGCCAGCAGCATAGAAGACTCGCGCAATCAGCCCCAGCATTTT
TRBJ2-7	NA	TRBD2	TRBV28	CASTSSASGRYEQYF	TGTGCCAGCACCTCGTCGGCTAGCGGGAGGTACGAGCAGTACTTC
TRBJ1-1	many	TRBD1	TRBV12-3/TRBV12-4	CASSPYPTGGTEAFF	TGTGCCAGCAGTCCCTACCCGACAGGGGGCACTGAAGCTTTCTTT
TRBJ2-2	NA	NA	TRBV11-3	CASSPQDTGELFF	TGTGCCAGCAGCCCTCAGGATACCGGGGAGCTGTTTTTT
TRBJ2-1	many	TRBD1	TRBV6-4	CASSDRDSNEQFF	TGTGCCAGCAGTGACAGGGACAGCAATGAGCAGTTCTTC
TRBJ2-7	NA	NA	TRBV7-2	CASSSDRAAKNYEQYF	TGTGCCAGCAGCTCAGACCGGGCCGCAAAAAACTACGAGCAGTACTTC